The T cell receptor beta chain under discussion was sequenced for a study of T cell repertoires in cytomegalovirus infection. About the research overall: CMV infection together with matching HLA type was indicated by public TCR beta signatures.

Study results and limitations: Public TCR beta family frequency separated CMV-and-HLA carriers, including in an independent cohort.

This clonotype has only a few counts. Its antigen is as yet unknown. TCRdb fed the reads into MiXCR, producing one record per CDR3 protein. The sample records more than 150,000 distinct CDR3 sequences, approximately 19% being singletons. V was clipped by 4 bases and J by 5 bases; unmatched bases: 8. The CDR3 is made up of 15 amino acids. CDR1 and CDR2 from the germline V gene are SGHNT and YYREEE (reference sequence). The sequence derives from a human donor in good health (CMV status not recorded). Some clones in this sample may be carry-over from other donors' samples. The material sequenced was PBMCs. The rearrangement uses TRBV5-4 and TRBJ2-5; 10 positions match TRBD1. CDR3 sequence reads: CASSARDRGVETQYF. CDR3 DNA sequence: TGTGCCAGCAGCGCCCGGGACAGGGGCGTCGAGACCCAGTACTTC. Full variable domain (rest looked up from reference TRBV5-4 and TRBJ2-5): ETGVTQSPTHLIKTRGQQVTLRCSSQSGHNTVSWYQQALGQGPQFIFQYYREEENGRGNFPPRFSGLQFPNYSSELNVNALELDDSALYLCASSARDRGVETQYFGPGTRLLVL.